Listed below are T cell receptor beta chains from one sample, sequenced in a study of patients and donors after allogeneic stem cell transplantation. TCRdb recomputed calls from the RT-PCR reads with MiXCR, one row per CDR3 protein. The data contain 390,000 or so distinct CDR3 sequences, roughly 17% of them singletons. Sequences were obtained from blood, either unsorted or a sorted T cell fraction (not recorded which). These receptors were obtained from a human donor who was either an allogeneic HSCT recipient or a stem cell or donor lymphocyte infusion donor (not recorded which). It is not recorded whose cells these are; they may come from a transplant donor. Each CDR3 is given without its conserved first and last residue. Fields, in order: J gene, V gene, CDR3 protein.

TRBJ1-3 TRBV5-4 ASSLLGRTPSGIY
TRBJ2-3 TRBV7-3 ASSLGRPLTDTQY
TRBJ2-5 TRBV4-3 ASSQDRAQETQY
TRBJ2-7 TRBV5-1 ASSLLGGSYEQY
TRBJ2-2 TRBV10-3 AISARDSLTGELF
TRBJ2-6 TRBV5-1 ASSFSAPGANVLT
TRBJ1-2 TRBV6-1 ASSPTRTVLYGYT
TRBJ2-1 TRBV11-1 ASSFGTSGMRSYNEQF
TRBJ1-2 TRBV12-3/TRBV12-4 ASRAPGGHGYT
TRBJ2-1 TRBV5-5 ASSFSYEQF
TRBJ1-1 TRBV5-1 ASSSGAPLNTEAF
TRBJ2-1 TRBV5-1 ASSPGLAGEDEQF
TRBJ2-7 TRBV19 ASAPTGGGYEQY
TRBJ2-2 TRBV6-1 ASTVSLGVGELF
TRBJ2-7 TRBV6-5 ASSYSFGLDEQY
TRBJ2-1 TRBV12-3/TRBV12-4 ASRRDRAYSYNEQF
TRBJ2-2 TRBV11-1 ASSIRRTYSNTGELF
TRBJ1-5 TRBV27 ASSSQGVGQPQH
TRBJ2-7 TRBV7-8 ASSSVRPEQY
TRBJ2-1 TRBV24-1 ATSEQPGGSATYNEQF
TRBJ1-4 TRBV5-1 ASSRDRNEKLF
TRBJ2-2 TRBV4-1 ASSPRVVAGAGTGELF
TRBJ2-7 TRBV25-1 ASSEETTVPYEQY
TRBJ1-1 TRBV12-3/TRBV12-4 ASSFFGQSSEAF
TRBJ2-1 TRBV29-1 SDSGGSYNEQF
TRBJ2-1 TRBV9 ASSAKPYTYNEQF
TRBJ1-3 TRBV11-1 ASSLDFSWGYAVSSGNTIY
TRBJ2-7 TRBV7-9 ASSHPRGPGKEQY
TRBJ1-6 TRBV30 AWWRPDSPLH
TRBJ2-2 TRBV24-1 ATSGAEGTYTGELF
TRBJ2-5 TRBV28 ARSLEETQY
TRBJ1-2 TRBV4-3 ASSQNNRGGYT
TRBJ1-5 TRBV3-1 ASSHSGVNQPQH
TRBJ2-7 TRBV14 ASSLLGGTGYYEQY
TRBJ2-1 TRBV4-1 ASSQIPGLSSYNEQF
TRBJ2-7 TRBV27 ASIGTSAYEQY
TRBJ1-2 TRBV10-3 AISESRGSGGYT
TRBJ1-1 TRBV29-1 SVEASGSMNTEAF
TRBJ2-7 TRBV10-3 AISEGLAGGNEQY
TRBJ2-7 TRBV12-3/TRBV12-4 ASGPGHNEQY
TRBJ2-6 TRBV6-1 ASSYGRDGTGSGANVLT
TRBJ2-1 TRBV6-5 ASSYKSGGSYNEQF
TRBJ1-2 TRBV12-3/TRBV12-4 ASSARGYGYT
TRBJ1-5 TRBV20-1 SASGDGPQH
TRBJ1-6 TRBV12-3/TRBV12-4 ASSSDRGNSPLH
TRBJ1-3 TRBV12-3/TRBV12-4 ASSLRRDSGNTIY